These T cell receptor beta chains were read from a single sample in a study of T cell repertoires in ileal Crohn's disease. Only in-frame clones appear in the TCRdb table, and some are missing; sequencing was by immunoSEQ multiplex PCR. The sample carries tens of thousands of clones, roughly three quarters recorded once. Sequenced material: ileal tissue. The receptors here all came from an adult with Crohn's disease. The CDR3 runs from the conserved cysteine through the conserved F or W.

J gene: TRBJ2-3; V gene: TRBV27; CDR3 protein: CASSLVGDTQYF
J gene: TRBJ2-5; V gene: TRBV2; CDR3 protein: CASSIRGSGQETQYF
J gene: TRBJ2-1; V gene: TRBV5-4; CDR3 protein: CASKKGGGTSYNEQFF
J gene: TRBJ1-5; V gene: TRBV4-1; CDR3 protein: CASSQQQGYRQPQHF
J gene: TRBJ2-7; V gene: TRBV6-5; CDR3 protein: CASTPDSLSYEQYF
J gene: TRBJ1-4; V gene: TRBV13; CDR3 protein: CASSFMGPGEKLFF
J gene: TRBJ2-5; V gene: TRBV30; CDR3 protein: CAWSGGLGETQYF
J gene: TRBJ2-5; V gene: TRBV7-9; CDR3 protein: CASSWTGGTQYF
J gene: TRBJ1-1; V gene: TRBV6-6; CDR3 protein: CASSYTGQNTEAFF
J gene: TRBJ2-3; V gene: TRBV9; CDR3 protein: CASSVQAGSSTDTQYF
J gene: TRBJ2-5; V gene: TRBV18; CDR3 protein: CASSPPSGGADETQYF
J gene: TRBJ2-3; V gene: TRBV23-1; CDR3 protein: CASSQPTRQTTDTQYF
J gene: TRBJ1-2; V gene: TRBV4-3; CDR3 protein: CASSQEVVHPAGYTF
J gene: TRBJ1-2; V gene: TRBV2; CDR3 protein: CASPRSSLGTGGNYGYTF
J gene: TRBJ1-5; V gene: TRBV5-6; CDR3 protein: CASSLAGYQPQHF
J gene: TRBJ2-6; V gene: TRBV10-3; CDR3 protein: CAISFGANVLTF
J gene: TRBJ1-2; V gene: TRBV6-5; CDR3 protein: CASSYSPAGLSGYTF
J gene: TRBJ2-1; V gene: TRBV5-6; CDR3 protein: CASSPGGGTYNEQFF
J gene: TRBJ2-7; V gene: TRBV19; CDR3 protein: CASSIVASGPEQYF
J gene: TRBJ1-1; V gene: TRBV6-4; CDR3 protein: CASSERGDSSTEAFF
J gene: TRBJ2-2; V gene: TRBV9; CDR3 protein: CASSVGLADTGELFF
J gene: TRBJ2-2; V gene: TRBV25-1; CDR3 protein: CASSQGLGNTGELFF
J gene: TRBJ1-1; V gene: TRBV5-1; CDR3 protein: CASSLAAGGGAFF
J gene: TRBJ2-2; V gene: TRBV7-6; CDR3 protein: CASSARGWGTGELFF
J gene: TRBJ1-4; V gene: TRBV9; CDR3 protein: CASSRGAGDNEELFF
J gene: TRBJ2-1; V gene: TRBV9; CDR3 protein: CASGTATNEQFF
J gene: TRBJ1-2; V gene: TRBV7-9; CDR3 protein: CASSTTALYGYTF
J gene: TRBJ2-7; V gene: TRBV6-5; CDR3 protein: CASSYATGYEQYF
J gene: TRBJ1-1; V gene: TRBV5-4; CDR3 protein: CASSLDPSGLGTEAFF
J gene: TRBJ1-4; V gene: TRBV27; CDR3 protein: CASRRGQGANEKLFF
J gene: TRBJ1-2; V gene: TRBV5-1; CDR3 protein: CASSLVGTESGYTF